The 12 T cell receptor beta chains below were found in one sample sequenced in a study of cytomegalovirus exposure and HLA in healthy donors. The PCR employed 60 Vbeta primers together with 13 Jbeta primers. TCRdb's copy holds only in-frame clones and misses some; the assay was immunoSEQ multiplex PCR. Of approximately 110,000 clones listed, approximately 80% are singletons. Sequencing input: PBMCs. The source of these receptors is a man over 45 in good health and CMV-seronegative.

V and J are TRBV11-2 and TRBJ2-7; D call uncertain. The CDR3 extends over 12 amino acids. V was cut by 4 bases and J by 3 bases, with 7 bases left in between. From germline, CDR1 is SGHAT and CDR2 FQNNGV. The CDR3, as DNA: TGTGCCAGCAGCTCTCCGAGCTACGAGCAGTACTTC. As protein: CASSSPSYEQYF.

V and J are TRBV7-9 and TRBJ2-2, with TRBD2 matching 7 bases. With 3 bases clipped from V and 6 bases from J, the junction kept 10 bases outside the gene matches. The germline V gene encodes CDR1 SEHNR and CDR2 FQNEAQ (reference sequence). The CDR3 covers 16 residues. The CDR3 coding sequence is TGTGCCAGCAGCTTTATAGGACTAGGGTTGGCCGGGGAGCTGTTTTTT. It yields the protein CASSFIGLGLAGELFF.

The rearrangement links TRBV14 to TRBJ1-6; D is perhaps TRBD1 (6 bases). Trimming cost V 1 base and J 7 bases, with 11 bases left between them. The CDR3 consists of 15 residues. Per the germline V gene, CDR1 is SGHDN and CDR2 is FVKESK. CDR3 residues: CASSQVRGSNSPLHF. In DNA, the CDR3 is TGTGCCAGCAGCCAAGTCAGGGGATCAAATTCACCCCTCCACTTT. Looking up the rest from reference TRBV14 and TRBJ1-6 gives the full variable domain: EAGVTQFPSHSVIEKGQTVTLRCDPISGHDNLYWYRRVMGKEIKFLLHFVKESKQDESGMPNNRFLAERTGGTYSTLKVQPAELEDSGVYFCASSQVRGSNSPLHFGNGTRLTVT.

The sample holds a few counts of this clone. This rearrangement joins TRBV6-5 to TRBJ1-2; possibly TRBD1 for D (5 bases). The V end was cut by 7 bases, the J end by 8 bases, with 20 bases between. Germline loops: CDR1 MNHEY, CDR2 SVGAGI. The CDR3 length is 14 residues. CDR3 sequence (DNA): TGTGCCAGCACCCAAAGGGGATTTGGACGGGGCTACACCTTC. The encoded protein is CASTQRGFGRGYTF.

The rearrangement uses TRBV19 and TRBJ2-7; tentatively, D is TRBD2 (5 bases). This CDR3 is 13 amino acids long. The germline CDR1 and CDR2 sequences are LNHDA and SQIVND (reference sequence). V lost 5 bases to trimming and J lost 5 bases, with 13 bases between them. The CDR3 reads CASSVLNGDEQYF. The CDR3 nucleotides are TGTGCCAGTAGTGTTCTCAACGGGGACGAGCAGTACTTC.

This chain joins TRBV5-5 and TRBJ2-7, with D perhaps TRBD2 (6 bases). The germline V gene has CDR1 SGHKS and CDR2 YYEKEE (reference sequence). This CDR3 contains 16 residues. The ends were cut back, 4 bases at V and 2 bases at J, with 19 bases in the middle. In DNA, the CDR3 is TGTGCCAGCAGCCCGGGGGTAGGCAGGGCAGCCTACGAGCAGTACTTC. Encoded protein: CASSPGVGRAAYEQYF.

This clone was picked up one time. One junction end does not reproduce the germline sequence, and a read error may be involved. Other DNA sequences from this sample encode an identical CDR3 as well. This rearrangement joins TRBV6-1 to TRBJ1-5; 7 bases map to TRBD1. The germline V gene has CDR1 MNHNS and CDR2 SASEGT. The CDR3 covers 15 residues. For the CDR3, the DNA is TGTGCCAGCTCCCGGGGAAGGCAGGGGGAGCAGCCCCAGCACTTT. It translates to CASSRGRQGEQPQHF.

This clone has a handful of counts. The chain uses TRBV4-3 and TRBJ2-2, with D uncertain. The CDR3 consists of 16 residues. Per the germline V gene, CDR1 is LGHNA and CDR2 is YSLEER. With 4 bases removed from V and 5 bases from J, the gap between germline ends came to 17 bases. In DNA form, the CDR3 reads TGCGCCAGCAGCCCCGGATTCCCCCGGCGGACCGGGGAGCTGTTTTTT. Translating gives CASSPGFPRRTGELFF.

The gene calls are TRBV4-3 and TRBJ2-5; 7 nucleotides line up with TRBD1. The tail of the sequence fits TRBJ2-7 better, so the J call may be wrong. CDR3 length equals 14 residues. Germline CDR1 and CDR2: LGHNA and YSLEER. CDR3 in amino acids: CASSHSTGIYEQYF. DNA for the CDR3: TGCGCCAGCAGCCACTCGACAGGGATCTACGAGCAGTACTTC.

CDR3 sequence reads: CASSVVGEQTQYF. CDR3 sequence (DNA): TGTGCCAGCAGCGTAGTCGGGGAACAGACCCAGTACTTC. The genes are TRBV9 and TRBJ2-5; weak D call: TRBD2 (5 bases). This CDR3 is built from 13 residues. With 0 bases removed from V and 6 bases from J, the gap between germline ends came to 9 bases. Germline V lookup: CDR1 SGDLS, CDR2 YYNGEE. The full variable domain, completed using reference TRBV9 and TRBJ2-5, is DSGVTQTPKHLITATGQRVTLRCSPRSGDLSVYWYQQSLDQGLQFLIQYYNGEERAKGNILERFSAQQFPDLHSELNLSSLELGDSALYFCASSVVGEQTQYFGPGTRLLVL.

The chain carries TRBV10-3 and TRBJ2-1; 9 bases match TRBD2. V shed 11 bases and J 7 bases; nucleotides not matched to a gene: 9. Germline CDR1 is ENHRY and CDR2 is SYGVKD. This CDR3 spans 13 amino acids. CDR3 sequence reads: CASGREGPNEQFF. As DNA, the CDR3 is TGTGCCTCGGGGCGGGAGGGCCCAAATGAGCAGTTCTTC.

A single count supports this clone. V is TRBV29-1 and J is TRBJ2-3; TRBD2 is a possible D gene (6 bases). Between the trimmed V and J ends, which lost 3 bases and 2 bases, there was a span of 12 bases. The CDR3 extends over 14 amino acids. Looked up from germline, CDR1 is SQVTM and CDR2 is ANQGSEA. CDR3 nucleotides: TGCAGCGTTGAGGGGGGAGGACCCACAGATACGCAGTATTTT. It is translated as CSVEGGGPTDTQYF.